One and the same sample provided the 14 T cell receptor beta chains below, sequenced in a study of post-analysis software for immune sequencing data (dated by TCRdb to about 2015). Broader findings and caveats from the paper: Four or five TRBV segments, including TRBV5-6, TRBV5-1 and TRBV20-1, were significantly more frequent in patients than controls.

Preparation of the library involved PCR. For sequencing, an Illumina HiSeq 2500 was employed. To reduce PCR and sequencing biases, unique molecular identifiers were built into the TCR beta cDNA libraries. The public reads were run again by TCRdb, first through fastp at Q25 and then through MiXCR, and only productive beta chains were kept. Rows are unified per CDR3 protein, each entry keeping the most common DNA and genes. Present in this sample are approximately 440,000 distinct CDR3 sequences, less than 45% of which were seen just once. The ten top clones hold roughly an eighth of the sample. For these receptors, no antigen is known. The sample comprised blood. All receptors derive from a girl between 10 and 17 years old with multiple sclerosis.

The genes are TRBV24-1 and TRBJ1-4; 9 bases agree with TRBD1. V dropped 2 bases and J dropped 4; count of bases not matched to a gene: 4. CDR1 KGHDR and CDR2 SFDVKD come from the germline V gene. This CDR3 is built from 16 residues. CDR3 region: CATSDSTGGNNEKLFF. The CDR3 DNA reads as TGTGCCACCAGTGATTCGACAGGGGGAAATAATGAAAAACTGTTTTTT.

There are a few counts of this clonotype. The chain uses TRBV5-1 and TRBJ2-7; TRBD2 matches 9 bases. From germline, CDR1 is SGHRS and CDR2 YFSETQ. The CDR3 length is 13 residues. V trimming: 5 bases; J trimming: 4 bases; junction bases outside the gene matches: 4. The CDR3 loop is CASRVAGEYEQYF. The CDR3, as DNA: TGCGCCAGCAGGGTAGCGGGAGAGTACGAGCAGTACTTC.

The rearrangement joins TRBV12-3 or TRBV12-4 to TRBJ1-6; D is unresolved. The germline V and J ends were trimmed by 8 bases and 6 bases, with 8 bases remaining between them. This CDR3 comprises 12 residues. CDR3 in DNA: TGTGCCAGCCGACTGAGTAATTCACCCCTCCACTTT. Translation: CASRLSNSPLHF.

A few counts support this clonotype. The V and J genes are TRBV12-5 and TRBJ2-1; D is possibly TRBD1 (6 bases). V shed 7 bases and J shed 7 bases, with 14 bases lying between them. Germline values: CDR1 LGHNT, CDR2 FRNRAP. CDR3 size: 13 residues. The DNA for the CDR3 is TGTGCTAGTGCCCTCACTCAGGGGAATGAGCAGTTCTTC. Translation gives CASALTQGNEQFF.

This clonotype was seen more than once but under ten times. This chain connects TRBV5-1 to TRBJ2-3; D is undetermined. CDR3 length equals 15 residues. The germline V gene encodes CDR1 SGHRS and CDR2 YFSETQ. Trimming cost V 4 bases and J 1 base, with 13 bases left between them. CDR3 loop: CASSLDGRGTDTQYF. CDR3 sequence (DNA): TGCGCCAGCAGCCTGGACGGCCGTGGCACAGATACGCAGTATTTT.

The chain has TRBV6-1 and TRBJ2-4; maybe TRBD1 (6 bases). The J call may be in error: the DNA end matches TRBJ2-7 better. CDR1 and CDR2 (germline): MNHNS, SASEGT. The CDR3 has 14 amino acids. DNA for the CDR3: TGTGCCAGCAGTGAAGGGACAGCCATCTACGAGCAGTACTTC. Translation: CASSEGTAIYEQYF.

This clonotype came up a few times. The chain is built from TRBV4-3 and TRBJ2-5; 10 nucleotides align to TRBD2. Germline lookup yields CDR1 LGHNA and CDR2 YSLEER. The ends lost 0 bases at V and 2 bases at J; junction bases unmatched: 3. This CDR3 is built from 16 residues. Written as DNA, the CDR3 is TGCGCCAGCAGCCAAGATCAACTAGCGGGGCAAGAGACCCAGTACTTC. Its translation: CASSQDQLAGQETQYF.

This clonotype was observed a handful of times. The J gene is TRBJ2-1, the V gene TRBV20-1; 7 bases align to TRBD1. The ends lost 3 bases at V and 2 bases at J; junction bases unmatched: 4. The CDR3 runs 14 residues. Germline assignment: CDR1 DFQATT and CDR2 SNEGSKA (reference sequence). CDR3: CSASTGTAYNEQFF. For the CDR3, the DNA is TGCAGTGCTAGCACCGGGACAGCCTACAATGAGCAGTTCTTC.

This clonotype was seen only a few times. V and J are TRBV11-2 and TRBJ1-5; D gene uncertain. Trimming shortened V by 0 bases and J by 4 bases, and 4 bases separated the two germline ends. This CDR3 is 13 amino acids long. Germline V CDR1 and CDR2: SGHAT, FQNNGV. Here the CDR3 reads CASSLDANQPQHF. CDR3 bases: TGTGCCAGCAGCTTAGATGCGAATCAGCCCCAGCATTTT.

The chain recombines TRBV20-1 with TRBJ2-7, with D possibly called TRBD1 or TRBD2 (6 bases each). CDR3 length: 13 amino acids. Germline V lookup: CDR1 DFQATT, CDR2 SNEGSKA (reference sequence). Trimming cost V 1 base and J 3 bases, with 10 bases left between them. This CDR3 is CSARAGAFYEQYF. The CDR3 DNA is TGCAGTGCTAGAGCGGGGGCGTTCTACGAGCAGTACTTC.

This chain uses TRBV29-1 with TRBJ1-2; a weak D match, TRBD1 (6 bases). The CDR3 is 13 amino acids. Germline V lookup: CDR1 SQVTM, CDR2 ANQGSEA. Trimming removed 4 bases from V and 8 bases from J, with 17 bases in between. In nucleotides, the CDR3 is TGCAGCGTTGGGGGGGCCCAAGCAGGCGGCTACACCTTC. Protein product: CSVGGAQAGGYTF.

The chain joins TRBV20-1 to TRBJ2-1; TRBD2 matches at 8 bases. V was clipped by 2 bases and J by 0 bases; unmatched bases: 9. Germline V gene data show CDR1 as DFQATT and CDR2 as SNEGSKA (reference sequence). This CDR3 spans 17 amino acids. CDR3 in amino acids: CSARTQELAVSYNEQFF. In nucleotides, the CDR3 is TGCAGTGCTAGAACTCAAGAACTAGCGGTCTCCTACAATGAGCAGTTCTTC.

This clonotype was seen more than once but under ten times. The CDR3 DNA follows: TGTGCCAGCAGTTCTCTAACTCTAACCACAGATACGCAGTATTTT. Encoded protein: CASSSLTLTTDTQYF. The chain carries TRBV27 and TRBJ2-3; D gene ambiguous. Germline V gives CDR1 MNHEY, CDR2 SMNVEV (reference sequence). The CDR3 consists of 15 residues. V was shortened by 4 bases and J by 2 bases, with 13 bases between the two germline ends.

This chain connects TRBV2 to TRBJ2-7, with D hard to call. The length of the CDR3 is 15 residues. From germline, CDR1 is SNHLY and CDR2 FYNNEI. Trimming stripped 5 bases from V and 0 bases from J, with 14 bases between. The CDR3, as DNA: TGTGCCAGCAGTTACCGCCGGCAGGTCTCCTACGAGCAGTACTTC. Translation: CASSYRRQVSYEQYF.